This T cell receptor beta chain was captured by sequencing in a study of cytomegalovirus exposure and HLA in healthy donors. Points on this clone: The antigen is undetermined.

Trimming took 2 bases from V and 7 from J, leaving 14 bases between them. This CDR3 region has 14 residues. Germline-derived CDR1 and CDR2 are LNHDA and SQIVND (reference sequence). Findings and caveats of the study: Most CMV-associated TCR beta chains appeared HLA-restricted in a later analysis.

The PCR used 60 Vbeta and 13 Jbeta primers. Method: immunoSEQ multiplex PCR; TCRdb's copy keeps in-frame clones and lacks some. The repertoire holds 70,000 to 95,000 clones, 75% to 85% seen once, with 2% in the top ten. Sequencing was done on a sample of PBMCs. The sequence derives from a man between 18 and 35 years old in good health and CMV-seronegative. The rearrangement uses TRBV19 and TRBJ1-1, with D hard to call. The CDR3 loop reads CASSIRIWAGEAFF. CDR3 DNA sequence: TGTGCCAGTAGTATACGAATCTGGGCGGGTGAAGCTTTCTTT.